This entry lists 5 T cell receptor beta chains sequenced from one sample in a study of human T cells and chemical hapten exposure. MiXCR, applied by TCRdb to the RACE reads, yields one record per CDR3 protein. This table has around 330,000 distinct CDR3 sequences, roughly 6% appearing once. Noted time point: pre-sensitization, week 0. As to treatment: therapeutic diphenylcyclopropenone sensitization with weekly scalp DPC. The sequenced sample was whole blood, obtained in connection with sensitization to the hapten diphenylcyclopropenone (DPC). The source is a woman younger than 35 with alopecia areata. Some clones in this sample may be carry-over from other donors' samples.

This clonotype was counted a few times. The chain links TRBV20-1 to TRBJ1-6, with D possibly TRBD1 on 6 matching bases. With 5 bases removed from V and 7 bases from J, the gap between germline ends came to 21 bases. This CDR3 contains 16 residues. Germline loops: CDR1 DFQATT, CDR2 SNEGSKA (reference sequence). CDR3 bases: TGCAGTGCTCCCAAGTGGGGGGCTCTCCAAAATTCACCCCTCCACTTT. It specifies CSAPKWGALQNSPLHF.

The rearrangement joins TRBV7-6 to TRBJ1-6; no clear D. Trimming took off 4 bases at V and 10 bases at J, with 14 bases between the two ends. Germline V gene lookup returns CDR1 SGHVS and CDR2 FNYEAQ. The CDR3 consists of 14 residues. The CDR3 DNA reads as TGTGCCAGCAGCTCGCTGGCAATAGGGTCACCCCTCCACTTT. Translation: CASSSLAIGSPLHF.

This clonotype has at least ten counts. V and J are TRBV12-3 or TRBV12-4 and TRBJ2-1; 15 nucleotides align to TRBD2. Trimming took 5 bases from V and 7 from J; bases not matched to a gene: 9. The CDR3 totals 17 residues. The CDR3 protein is CASSIGTSGGMGNEQFF. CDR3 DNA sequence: TGTGCCAGCAGTATCGGGACTAGCGGGGGGATGGGGAATGAGCAGTTCTTC.

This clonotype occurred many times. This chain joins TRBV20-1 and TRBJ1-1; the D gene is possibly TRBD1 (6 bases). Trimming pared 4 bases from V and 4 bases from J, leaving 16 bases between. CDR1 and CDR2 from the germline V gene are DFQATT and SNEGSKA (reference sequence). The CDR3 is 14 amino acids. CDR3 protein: CSAMRGEEGTEAFF. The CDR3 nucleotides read TGCAGTGCTATGAGGGGGGAGGAGGGCACTGAAGCTTTCTTT.

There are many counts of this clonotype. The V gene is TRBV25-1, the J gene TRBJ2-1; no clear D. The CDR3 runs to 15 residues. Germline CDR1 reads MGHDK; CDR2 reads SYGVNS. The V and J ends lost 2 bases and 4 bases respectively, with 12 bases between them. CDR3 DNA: TGTGCCAGCAGTGAAAACCCCGAGGTATACAATGAGCAGTTCTTC. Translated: CASSENPEVYNEQFF.